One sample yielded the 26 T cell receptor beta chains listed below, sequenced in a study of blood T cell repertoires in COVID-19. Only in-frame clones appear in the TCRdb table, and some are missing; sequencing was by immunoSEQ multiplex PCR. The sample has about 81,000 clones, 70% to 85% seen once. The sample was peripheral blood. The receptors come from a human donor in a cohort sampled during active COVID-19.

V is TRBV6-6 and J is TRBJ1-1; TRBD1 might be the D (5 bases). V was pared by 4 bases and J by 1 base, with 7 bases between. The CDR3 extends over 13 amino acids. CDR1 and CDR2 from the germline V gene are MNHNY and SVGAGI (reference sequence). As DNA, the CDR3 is TGTGCCAGCAGTTTGACAGCGAACACTGAAGCTTTCTTT. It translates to CASSLTANTEAFF.

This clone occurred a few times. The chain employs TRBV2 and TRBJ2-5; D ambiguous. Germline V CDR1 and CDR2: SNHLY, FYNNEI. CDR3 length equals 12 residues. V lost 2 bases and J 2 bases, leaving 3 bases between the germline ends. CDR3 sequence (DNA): TGTGCCAGCAGTGAACAGCAAGAGACCCAGTACTTC. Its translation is CASSEQQETQYF.

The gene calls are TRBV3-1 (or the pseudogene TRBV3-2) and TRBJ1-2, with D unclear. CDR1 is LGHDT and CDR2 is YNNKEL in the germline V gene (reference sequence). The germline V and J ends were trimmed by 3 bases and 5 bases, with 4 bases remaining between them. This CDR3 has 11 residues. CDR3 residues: CASSQEYGYTF. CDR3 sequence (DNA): TGTGCCAGCAGCCAGGAGTATGGCTACACCTTC.

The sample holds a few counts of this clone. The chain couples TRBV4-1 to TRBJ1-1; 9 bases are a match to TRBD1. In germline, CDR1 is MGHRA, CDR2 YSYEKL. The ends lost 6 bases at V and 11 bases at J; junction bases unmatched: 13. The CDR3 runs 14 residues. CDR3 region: CASSSTGGRPGAFF. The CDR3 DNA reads TGCGCCAGCAGTTCGACAGGGGGACGTCCGGGTGCTTTCTTT.

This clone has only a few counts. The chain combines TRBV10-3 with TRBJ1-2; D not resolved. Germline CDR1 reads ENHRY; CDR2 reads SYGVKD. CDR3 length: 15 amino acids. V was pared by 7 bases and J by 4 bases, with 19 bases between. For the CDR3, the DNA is TGTGCCATCAACCCGGAGCGGAACACTATCTATGGCTACACCTTC. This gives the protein CAINPERNTIYGYTF.

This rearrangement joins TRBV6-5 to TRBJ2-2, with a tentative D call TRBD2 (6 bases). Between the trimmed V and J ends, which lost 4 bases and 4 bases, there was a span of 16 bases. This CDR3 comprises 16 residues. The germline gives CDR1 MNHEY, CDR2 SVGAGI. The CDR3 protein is CASSSSRTGSTGELFF. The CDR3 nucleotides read TGTGCCAGCAGTTCCTCCAGAACCGGGAGCACCGGGGAGCTGTTTTTT.

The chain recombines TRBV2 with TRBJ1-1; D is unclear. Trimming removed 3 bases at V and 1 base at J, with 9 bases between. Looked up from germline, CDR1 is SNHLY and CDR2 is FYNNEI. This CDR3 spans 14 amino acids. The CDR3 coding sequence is TGTGCCAGCAGTGAGGTCGGAGGGAACACTGAAGCTTTCTTT. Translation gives CASSEVGGNTEAFF. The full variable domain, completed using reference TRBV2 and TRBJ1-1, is EPEVTQTPSHQVTQMGQEVILRCVPISNHLYFYWYRQILGQKVEFLVSFYNNEISEKSEIFDDQFSVERPDGSNFTLKIRSTKLEDSAMYFCASSEVGGNTEAFFGQGTRLTVV.

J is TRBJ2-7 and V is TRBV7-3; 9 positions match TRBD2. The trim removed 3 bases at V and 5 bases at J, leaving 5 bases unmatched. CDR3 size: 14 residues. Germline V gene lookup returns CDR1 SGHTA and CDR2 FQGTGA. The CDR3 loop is CASSLRGGVDEQYF. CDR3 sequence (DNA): TGTGCCAGCAGCTTGCGGGGGGGAGTAGACGAGCAGTACTTC. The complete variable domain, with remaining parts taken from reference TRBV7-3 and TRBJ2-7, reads GAGVSQTPSNKVTEKGKYVELRCDPISGHTALYWYRQSLGQGPEFLIYFQGTGAADDSGLPNDRFFAVRPEGSVSTLKIQRTERGDSAVYLCASSLRGGVDEQYFGPGTRLTVT.

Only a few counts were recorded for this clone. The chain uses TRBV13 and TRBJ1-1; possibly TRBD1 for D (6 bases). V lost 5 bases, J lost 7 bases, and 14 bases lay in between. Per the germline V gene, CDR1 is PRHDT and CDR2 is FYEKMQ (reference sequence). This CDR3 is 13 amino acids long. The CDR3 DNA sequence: TGTGCCAGCAGCCCAAGGACAGTCAATGAAGCTTTCTTT. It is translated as CASSPRTVNEAFF.

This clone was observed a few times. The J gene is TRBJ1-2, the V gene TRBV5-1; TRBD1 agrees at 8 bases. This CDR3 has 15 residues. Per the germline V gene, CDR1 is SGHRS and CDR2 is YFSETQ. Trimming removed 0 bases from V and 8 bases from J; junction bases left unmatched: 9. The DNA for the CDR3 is TGCGCCAGCAGCTTGGCCGGGACAGGAGGTGAAGGCTACACCTTC. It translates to CASSLAGTGGEGYTF.

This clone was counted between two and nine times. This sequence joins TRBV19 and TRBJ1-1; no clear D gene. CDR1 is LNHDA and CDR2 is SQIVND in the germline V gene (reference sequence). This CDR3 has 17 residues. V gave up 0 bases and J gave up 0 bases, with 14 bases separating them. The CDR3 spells CASSIDMISSMNTEAFF. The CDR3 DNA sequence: TGTGCCAGTAGTATAGATATGATAAGCTCCATGAACACTGAAGCTTTCTTT. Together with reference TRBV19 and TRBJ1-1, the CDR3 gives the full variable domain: DGGITQSPKYLFRKEGQNVTLSCEQNLNHDAMYWYRQDPGQGLRLIYYSQIVNDFQKGDIAEGYSVSREKKESFPLTVTSAQKNPTAFYLCASSIDMISSMNTEAFFGQGTRLTVV.

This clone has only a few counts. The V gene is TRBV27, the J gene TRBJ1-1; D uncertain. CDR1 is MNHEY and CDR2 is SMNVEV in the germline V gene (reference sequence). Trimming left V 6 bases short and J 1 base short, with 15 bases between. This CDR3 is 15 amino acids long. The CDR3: CASRLTRPTNTEAFF. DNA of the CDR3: TGTGCCAGCAGACTAACTAGGCCTACGAACACTGAAGCTTTCTTT.

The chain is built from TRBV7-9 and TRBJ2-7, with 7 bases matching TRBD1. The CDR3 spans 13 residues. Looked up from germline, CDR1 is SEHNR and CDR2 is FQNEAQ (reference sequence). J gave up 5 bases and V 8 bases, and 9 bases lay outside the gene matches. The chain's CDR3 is CASAYRGFDEQYF. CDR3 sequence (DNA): TGTGCCAGCGCCTACAGGGGTTTTGACGAGCAGTACTTC.

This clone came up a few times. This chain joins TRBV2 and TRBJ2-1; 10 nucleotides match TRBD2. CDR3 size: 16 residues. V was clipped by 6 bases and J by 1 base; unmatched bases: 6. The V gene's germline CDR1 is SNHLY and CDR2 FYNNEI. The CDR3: CASSRETSGSYNEQFF. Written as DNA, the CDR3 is TGTGCCAGCAGCCGCGAGACTAGCGGGTCCTACAATGAGCAGTTCTTC.

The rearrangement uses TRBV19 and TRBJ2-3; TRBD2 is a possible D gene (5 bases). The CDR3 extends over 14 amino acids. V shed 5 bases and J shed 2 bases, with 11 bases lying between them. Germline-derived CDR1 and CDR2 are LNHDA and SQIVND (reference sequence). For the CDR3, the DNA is TGTGCCAGTAGTGATCAAGCGGACACAGATACGCAGTATTTT. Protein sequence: CASSDQADTDTQYF.

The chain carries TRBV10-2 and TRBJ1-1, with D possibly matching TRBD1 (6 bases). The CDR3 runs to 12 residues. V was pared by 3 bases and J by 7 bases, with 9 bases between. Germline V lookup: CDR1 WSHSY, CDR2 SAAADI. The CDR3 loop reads CASSELGGEAFF. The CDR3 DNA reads TGCGCCAGCAGTGAACTAGGGGGTGAAGCTTTCTTT.

CDR3: CASSYSAGGWTEAFF. CDR3 nucleotide sequence: TGTGCCAGCAGTTACTCGGCAGGGGGCTGGACTGAAGCTTTCTTT. The rearrangement links TRBV6-5 to TRBJ1-1; 8 positions agree with TRBD1. Trimming took 0 bases from V and 5 from J; bases not matched to a gene: 5. The CDR3 totals 15 residues. Germline-derived CDR1 and CDR2 are MNHEY and SVGAGI.

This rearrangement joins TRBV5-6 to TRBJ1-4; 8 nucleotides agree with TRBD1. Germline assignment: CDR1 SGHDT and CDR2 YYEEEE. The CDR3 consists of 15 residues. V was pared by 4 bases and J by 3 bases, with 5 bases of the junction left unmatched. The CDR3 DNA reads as TGTGCCAGCAGCACGCCGGGACAGGCTAATGAAAAACTGTTTTTT. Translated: CASSTPGQANEKLFF.

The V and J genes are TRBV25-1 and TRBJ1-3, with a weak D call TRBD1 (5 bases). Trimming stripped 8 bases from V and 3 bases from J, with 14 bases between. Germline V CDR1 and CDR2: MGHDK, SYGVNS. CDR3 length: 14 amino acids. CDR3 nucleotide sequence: TGTGCCAGCGTTTCAGGGTCGCTTGGAAACACCATATATTTT. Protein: CASVSGSLGNTIYF.

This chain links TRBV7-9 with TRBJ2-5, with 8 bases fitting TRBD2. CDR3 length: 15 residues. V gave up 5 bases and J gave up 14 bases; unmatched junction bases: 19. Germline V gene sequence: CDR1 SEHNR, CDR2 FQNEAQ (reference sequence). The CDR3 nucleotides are TGTGCCAGCAGCCCGGACCCTCCGGGGCGGGGGGCTACATACTTC. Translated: CASSPDPPGRGATYF.

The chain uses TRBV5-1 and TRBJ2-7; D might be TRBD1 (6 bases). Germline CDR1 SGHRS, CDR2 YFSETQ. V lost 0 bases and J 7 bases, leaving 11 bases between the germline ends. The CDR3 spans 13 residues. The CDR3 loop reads CASSLGTAGEQYF. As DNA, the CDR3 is TGCGCCAGCAGCTTGGGGACAGCCGGAGAGCAGTACTTC.

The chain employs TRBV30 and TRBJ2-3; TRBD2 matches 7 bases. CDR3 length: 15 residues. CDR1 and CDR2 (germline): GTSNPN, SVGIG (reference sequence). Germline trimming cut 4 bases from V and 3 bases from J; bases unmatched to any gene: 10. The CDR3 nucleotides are TGTGCCTGGAACCAGGGCGGGGGTTCGACAGATACGCAGTATTTT. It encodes CAWNQGGGSTDTQYF.

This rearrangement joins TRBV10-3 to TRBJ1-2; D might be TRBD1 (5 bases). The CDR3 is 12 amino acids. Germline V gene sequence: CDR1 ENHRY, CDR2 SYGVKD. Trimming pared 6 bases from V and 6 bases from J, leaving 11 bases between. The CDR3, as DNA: TGTGCCATCAGGGGGGGAGGGGATGGCTACACCTTC. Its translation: CAIRGGGDGYTF.

The DNA for the CDR3 is TGTGCCAGCAGTGACAGGGGATCCTACAATGAGCAGTTCTTC. Residues: CASSDRGSYNEQFF. The V call is TRBV25-1, the J call TRBJ2-1, with a weak D call TRBD1 (6 bases). The CDR3 runs 14 residues. Per germline, CDR1 MGHDK and CDR2 SYGVNS. V lost 3 bases and J lost 1, with 7 bases in between.

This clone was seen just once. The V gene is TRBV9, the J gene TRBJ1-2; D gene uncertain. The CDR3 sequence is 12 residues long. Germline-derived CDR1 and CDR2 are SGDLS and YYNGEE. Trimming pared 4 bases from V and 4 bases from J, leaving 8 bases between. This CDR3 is CASSSDTYGYTF. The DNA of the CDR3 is TGTGCCAGCAGCTCAGACACCTATGGCTACACCTTC.

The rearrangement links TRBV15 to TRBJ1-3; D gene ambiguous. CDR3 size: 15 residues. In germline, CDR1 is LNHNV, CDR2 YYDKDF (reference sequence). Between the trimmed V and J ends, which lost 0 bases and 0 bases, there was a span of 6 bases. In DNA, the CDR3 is TGTGCCACCAGCAGAGATGTCTCCTCTGGAAACACCATATATTTT. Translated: CATSRDVSSGNTIYF.